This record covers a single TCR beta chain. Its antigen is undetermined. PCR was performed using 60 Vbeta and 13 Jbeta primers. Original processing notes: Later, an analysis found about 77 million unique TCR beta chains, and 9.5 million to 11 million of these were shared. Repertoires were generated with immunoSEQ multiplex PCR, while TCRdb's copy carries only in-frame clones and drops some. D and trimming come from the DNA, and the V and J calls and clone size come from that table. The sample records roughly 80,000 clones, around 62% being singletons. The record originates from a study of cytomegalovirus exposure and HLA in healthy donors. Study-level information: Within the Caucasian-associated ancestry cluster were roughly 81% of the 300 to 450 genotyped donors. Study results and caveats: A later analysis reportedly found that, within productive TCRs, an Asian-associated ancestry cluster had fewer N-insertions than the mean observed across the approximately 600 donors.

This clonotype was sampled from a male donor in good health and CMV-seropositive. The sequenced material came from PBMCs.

The CDR3 nucleotides read TGCAGCGTTGCGAGTGGAGAGACCCAGTACTTC. This encodes CSVASGETQYF. This chain connects TRBV29-1 to TRBJ2-5; the D is unclear. Germline V gives CDR1 SQVTM, CDR2 ANQGSEA. This CDR3 is built from 11 residues. V lost 4 bases to trimming and J lost 4 bases, with 7 bases between them.